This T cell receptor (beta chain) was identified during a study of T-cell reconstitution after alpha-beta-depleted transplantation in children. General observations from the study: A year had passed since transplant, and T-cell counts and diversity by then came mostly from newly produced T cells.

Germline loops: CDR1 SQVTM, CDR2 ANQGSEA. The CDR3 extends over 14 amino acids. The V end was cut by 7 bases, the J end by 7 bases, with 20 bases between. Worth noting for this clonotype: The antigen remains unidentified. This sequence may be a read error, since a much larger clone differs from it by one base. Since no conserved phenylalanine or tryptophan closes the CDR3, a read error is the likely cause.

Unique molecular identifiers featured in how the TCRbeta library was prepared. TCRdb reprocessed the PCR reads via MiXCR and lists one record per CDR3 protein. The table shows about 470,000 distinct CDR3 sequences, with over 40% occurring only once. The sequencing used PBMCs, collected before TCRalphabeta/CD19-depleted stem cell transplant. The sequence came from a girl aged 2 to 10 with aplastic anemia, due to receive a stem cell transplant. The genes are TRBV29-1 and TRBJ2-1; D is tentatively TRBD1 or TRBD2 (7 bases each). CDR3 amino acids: CSAQGGGGLNEQFI. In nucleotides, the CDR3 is TGCAGCGCCCAGGGGGGGGGCGGGTTGAATGAGCAGTTCATC.